This T cell receptor beta chain was captured in a study of Ad26.COV2.S vaccination and SARS-CoV-2 variants. Study-wide background: Enrollment placed the donor in the COV1001 Ad26.COV2.S trial arm. In the study, Ad26.COV2.S was injected intramuscularly once, or twice 56 days apart.

About this clone: Its specificity is unknown.

Germline CDR1 and CDR2: LGHDT and YNNKEL (reference sequence). The V and J ends lost 0 bases and 9 bases respectively, with 15 bases between them. The CDR3 sequence is 16 residues long. Treatment specified: 19 received Ad26.COV2.S at low or high dose, single or two shots; 5 received placebo; per-sample allocation not given. Sampling was performed 63 days after the first vaccine or placebo injection. Profiled with immunoSEQ multiplex PCR; TCRdb holds only in-frame clones, not every one. The data contain nearly 400,000 clones, around nine tenths of them singletons. Findings and limits, study-wide: Assessments of TCR breadth and depth may have underestimated the total T cell responses. In vaccinated individuals, spike-specific CD8+ and CD4+ T cell responses reportedly displayed substantial breadth.

The TCR sequence derives from a person between 18 and 65 years old who received the Ad26.COV2.S COVID-19 vaccine or a placebo. The sample in question was peripheral blood, obtained in a trial of Ad26.COV2.S vaccine versus placebo. V usage is TRBV3-1 (or the pseudogene TRBV3-2) and J usage is TRBJ1-6; D perhaps matches TRBD1 (5 bases). The DNA for the CDR3 is TGTGCCAGCAGCCAAGATTCAAGGGGATGGCCTTCACCCCTCCACTTT. Translating gives CASSQDSRGWPSPLHF.